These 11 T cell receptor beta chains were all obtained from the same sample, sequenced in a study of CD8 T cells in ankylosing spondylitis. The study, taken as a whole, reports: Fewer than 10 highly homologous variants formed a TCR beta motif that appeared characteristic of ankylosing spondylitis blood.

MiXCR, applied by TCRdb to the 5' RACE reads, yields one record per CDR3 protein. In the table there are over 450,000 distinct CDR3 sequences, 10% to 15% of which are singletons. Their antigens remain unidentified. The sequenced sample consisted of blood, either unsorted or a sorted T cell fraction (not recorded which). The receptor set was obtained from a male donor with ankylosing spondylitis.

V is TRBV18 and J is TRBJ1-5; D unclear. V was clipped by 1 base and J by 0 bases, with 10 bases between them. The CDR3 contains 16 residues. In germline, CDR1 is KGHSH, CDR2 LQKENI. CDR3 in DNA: TGTGCCAGCTCACCACGACGGGGTGATAGCAATCAGCCCCAGCATTTT. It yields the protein CASSPRRGDSNQPQHF.

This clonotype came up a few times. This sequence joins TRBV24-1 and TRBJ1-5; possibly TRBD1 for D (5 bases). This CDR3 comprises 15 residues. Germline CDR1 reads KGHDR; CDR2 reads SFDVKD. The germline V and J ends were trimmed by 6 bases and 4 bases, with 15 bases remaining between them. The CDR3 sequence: CATSPGSGGNQPQHF. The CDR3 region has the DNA TGTGCCACCAGTCCGGGCTCCGGGGGAAATCAGCCCCAGCATTTT.

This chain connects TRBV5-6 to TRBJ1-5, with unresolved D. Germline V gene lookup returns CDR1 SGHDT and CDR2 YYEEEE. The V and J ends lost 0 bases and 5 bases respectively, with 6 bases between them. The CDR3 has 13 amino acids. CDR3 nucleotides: TGTGCCAGCAGCTTGGGACGACATCAGCCCCAGCATTTT. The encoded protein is CASSLGRHQPQHF.

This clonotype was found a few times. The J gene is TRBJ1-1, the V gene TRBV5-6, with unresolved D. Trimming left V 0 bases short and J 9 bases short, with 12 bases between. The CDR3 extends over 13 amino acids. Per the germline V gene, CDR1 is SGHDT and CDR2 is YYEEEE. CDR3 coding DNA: TGTGCCAGCAGCTTGGCTGACCGACTTCAAGCTTTCTTT. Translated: CASSLADRLQAFF.

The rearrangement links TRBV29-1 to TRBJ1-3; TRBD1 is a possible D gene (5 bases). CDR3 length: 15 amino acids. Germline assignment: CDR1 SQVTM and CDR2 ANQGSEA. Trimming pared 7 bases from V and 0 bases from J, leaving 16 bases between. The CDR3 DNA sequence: TGCAGCGCTGCCGGGACGGTGAGCTCTGGAAACACCATATATTTT. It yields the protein CSAAGTVSSGNTIYF.

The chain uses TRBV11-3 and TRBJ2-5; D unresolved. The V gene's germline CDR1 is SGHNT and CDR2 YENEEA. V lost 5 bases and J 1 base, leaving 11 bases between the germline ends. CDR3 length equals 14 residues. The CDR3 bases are TGTGCCAGCAGCCCTTACAGAGGCCAAGAGACCCAGTACTTC. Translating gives CASSPYRGQETQYF.

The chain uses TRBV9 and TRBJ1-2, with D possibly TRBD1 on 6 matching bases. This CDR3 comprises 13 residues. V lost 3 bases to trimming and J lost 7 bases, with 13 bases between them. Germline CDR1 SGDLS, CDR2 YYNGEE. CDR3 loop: CASSGGGGGGYTF. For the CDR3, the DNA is TGTGCCAGCAGCGGAGGAGGGGGGGGTGGCTACACCTTC. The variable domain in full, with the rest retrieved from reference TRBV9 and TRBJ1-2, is DSGVTQTPKHLITATGQRVTLRCSPRSGDLSVYWYQQSLDQGLQFLIQYYNGEERAKGNILERFSAQQFPDLHSELNLSSLELGDSALYFCASSGGGGGGYTFGSGTRLTVV.

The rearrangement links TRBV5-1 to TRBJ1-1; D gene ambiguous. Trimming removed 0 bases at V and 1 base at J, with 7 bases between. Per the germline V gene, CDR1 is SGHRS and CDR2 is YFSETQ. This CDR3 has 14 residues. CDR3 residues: CASSLGFGNTEAFF. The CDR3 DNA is TGCGCCAGCAGCTTGGGGTTTGGGAACACTGAAGCTTTCTTT. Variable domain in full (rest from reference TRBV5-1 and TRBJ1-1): KAGVTQTPRYLIKTRGQQVTLSCSPISGHRSVSWYQQTPGQGLQFLFEYFSETQRNKGNFPGRFSGRQFSNSRSEMNVSTLELGDSALYLCASSLGFGNTEAFFGQGTRLTVV.

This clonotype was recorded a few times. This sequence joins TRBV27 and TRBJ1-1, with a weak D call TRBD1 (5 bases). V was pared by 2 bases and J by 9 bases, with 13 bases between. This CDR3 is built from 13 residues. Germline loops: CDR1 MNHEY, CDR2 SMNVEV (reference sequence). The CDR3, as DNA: TGTGCCAGCAGTTTAAGGTCAGGGTCGAAAGCTTTCTTT. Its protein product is CASSLRSGSKAFF.

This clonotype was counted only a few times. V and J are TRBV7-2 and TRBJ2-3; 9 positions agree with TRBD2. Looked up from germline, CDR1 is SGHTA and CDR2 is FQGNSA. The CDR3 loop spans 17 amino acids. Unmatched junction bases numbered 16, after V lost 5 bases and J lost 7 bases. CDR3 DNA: TGTGCCAGCAGCCGCTTGGGGAGAAGCGGGAGGTTATATACGCAGTATTTT. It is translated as CASSRLGRSGRLYTQYF.

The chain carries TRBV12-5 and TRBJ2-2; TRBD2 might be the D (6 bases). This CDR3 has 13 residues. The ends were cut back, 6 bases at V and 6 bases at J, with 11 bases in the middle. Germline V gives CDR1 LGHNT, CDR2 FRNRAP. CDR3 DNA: TGTGCTAGTGGACCTCGGAGGGCCGGGGAGCTGTTTTTT. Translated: CASGPRRAGELFF.